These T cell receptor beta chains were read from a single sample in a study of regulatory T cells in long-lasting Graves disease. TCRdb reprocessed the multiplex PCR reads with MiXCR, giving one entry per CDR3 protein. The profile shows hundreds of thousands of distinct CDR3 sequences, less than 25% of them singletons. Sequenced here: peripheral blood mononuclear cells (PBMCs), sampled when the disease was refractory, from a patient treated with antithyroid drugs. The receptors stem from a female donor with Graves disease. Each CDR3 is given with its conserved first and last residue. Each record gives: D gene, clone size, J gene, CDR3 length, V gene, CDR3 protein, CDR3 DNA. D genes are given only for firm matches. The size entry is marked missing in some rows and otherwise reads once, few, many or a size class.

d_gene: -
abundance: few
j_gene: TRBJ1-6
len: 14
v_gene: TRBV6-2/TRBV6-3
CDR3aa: CASSYPGIGSPLHF
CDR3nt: TGTGCCAGCAGTTACCCAGGGATAGGATCACCCCTCCACTTT

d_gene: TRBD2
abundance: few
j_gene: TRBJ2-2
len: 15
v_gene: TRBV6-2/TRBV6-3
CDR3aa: CASSGLARNTGELFF
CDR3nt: TGTGCCAGCAGTGGACTAGCAAGGAACACCGGGGAGCTGTTTTTT

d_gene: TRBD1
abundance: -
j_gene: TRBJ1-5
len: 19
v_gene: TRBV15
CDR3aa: CATSRDPVTGGTIYQPQHF
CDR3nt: TGTGCCACCAGCAGAGATCCCGTAACAGGGGGTACTATCTATCAGCCCCAGCATTTT

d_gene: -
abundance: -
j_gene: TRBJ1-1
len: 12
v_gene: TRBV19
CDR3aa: CASGVLNTEAFF
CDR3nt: TGTGCCAGTGGGGTCTTGAACACTGAAGCTTTCTTT

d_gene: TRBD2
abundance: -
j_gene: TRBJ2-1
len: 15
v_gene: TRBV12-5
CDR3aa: CASGLASGGHNEQFF
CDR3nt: TGTGCTAGTGGTTTGGCTAGCGGGGGTCACAATGAGCAGTTCTTC

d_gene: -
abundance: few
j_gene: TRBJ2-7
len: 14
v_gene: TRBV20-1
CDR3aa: CSAVVGGYSYEQYF
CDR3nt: TGCAGTGCTGTCGTTGGAGGCTACTCCTACGAGCAGTACTTC

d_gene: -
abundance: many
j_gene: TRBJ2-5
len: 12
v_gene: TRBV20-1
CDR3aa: CSAARWRETQYF
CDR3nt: TGCAGTGCAGCCCGATGGCGAGAGACCCAGTACTTC

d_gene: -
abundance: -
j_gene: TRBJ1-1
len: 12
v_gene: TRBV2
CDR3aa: CASSQANTGAFF
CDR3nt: TGTGCCAGCAGCCAAGCGAACACTGGAGCTTTCTTT

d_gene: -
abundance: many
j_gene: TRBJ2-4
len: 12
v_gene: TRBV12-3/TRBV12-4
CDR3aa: CASSLAASIQYF
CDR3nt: TGTGCCAGCAGTTTAGCTGCGTCCATTCAGTACTTC

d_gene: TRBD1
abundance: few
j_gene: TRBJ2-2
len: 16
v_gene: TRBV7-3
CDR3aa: CASSPGQAANTGELFF
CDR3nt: TGTGCCAGCAGCCCGGGACAGGCCGCGAACACCGGGGAGCTGTTTTTT

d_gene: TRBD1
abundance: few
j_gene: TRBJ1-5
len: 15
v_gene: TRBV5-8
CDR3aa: CASSDRDRSNQPQHF
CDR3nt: TGTGCCAGCAGCGACCGGGACAGGAGCAATCAGCCCCAGCATTTT

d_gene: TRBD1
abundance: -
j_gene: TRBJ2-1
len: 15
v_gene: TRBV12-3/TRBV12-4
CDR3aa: CASSGQGSSYNEQFF
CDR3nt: TGTGCCAGCAGCGGACAGGGAAGCTCCTACAATGAGCAGTTCTTC

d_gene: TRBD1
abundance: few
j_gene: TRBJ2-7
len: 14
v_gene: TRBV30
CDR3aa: CAWTLGTGTYEQYF
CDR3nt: TGTGCCTGGACCTTGGGGACAGGGACCTACGAGCAGTACTTC

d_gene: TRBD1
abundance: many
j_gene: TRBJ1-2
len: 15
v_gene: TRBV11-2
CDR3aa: CASSLGGTGEYGYTF
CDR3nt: TGTGCCAGCAGCTTAGGAGGGACAGGGGAATATGGCTACACCTTC

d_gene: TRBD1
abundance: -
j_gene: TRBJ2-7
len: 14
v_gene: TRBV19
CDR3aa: CATRTGQGEYEQYF
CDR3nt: TGTGCCACCCGGACTGGACAGGGTGAGTACGAGCAGTACTTC

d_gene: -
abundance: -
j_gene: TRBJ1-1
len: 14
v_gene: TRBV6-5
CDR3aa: CASSSYRGGTEAFF
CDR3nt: TGTGCCAGCAGTTCCTACCGGGGGGGCACTGAAGCTTTCTTT

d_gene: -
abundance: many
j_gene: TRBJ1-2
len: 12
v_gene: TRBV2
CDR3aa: CASREGNYGYTF
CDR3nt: TGTGCCAGCAGGGAGGGAAACTATGGCTACACCTTC

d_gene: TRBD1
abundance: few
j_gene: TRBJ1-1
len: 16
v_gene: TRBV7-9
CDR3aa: CASSPSVGQGDTEAFF
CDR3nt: TGTGCCAGCAGCCCCTCGGTCGGACAGGGGGACACTGAAGCTTTCTTT

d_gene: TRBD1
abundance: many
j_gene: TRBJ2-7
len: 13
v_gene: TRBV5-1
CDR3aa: CASTKTGDYEQYF
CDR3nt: TGCGCCAGCACAAAGACAGGGGACTACGAGCAGTACTTC

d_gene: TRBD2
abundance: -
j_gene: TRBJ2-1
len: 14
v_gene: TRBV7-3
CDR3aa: CASSLSLAGGQMFF
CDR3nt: TGTGCCAGCAGCTTATCACTAGCGGGAGGGCAGATGTTCTTC

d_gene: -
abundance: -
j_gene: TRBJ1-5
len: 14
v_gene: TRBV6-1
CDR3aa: CASSGVVGRQPQHF
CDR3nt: TGTGCCAGCAGTGGTGTGGTCGGCCGTCAGCCCCAGCATTTT

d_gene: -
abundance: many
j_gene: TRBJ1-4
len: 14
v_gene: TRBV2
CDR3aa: CASSTGTSIEKLFF
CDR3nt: TGTGCCAGCAGTACAGGGACGTCAATTGAAAAACTGTTTTTT

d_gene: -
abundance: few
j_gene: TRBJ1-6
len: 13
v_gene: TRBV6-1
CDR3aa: CAVYNSYNSPLHF
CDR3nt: TGTGCCGTATATAACTCCTATAATTCACCCCTCCACTTT

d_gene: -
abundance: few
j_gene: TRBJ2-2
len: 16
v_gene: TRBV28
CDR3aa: CASSFSYGANTGELFF
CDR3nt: TGTGCCAGCAGTTTCTCGTACGGAGCGAACACCGGGGAGCTGTTTTTT

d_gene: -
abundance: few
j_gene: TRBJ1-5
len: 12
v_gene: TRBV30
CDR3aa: CAWSEGVQPQHF
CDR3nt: TGTGCCTGGAGTGAGGGGGTCCAGCCCCAGCATTTT

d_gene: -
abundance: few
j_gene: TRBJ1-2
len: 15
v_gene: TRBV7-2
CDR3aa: CASSRSIRGDYGYTF
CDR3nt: TGTGCCAGCAGCCGATCTATCAGGGGCGACTATGGCTACACCTTC

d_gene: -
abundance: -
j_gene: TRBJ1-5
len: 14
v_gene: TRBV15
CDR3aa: CATSTDRGRQPQHF
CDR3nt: TGTGCCACCAGCACCGATCGGGGGCGGCAGCCCCAGCATTTT

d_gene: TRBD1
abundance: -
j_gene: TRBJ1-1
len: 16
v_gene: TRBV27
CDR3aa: CASTPDRVGVNTEAFF
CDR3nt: TGTGCCAGCACTCCGGACAGGGTGGGGGTGAACACTGAAGCTTTCTTT

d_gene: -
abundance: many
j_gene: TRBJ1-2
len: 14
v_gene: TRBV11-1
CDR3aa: CASSLSNLALGYTF
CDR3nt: TGTGCCAGCAGCTTAAGCAATTTGGCGTTAGGCTACACCTTC

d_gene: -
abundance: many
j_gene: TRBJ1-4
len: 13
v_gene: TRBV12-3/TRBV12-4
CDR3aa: CASSPPLNEKLFF
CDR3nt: TGTGCCAGCAGTCCTCCCCTTAATGAAAAACTGTTTTTT

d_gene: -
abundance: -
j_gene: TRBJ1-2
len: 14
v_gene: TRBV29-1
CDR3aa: CSVSDISVGYGYTF
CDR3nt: TGCAGCGTTTCGGACATTAGCGTTGGGTATGGCTACACCTTC

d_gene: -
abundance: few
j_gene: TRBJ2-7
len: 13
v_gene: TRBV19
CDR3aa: CASSPSPSYEQYF
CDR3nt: TGTGCCAGCTCACCTTCCCCTTCCTACGAGCAGTACTTC

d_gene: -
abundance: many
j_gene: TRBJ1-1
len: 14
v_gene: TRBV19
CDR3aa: CASSIGPSEDEAFF
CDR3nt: TGTGCCAGTAGTATCGGGCCTTCGGAAGATGAAGCTTTCTTT

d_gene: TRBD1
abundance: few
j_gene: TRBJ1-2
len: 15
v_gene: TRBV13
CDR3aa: CASSRGQDTSYGYTF
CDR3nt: TGTGCCAGCAGCCGAGGACAGGACACGTCGTATGGCTACACCTTC

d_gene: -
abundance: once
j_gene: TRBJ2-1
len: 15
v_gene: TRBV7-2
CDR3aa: CASSLDRDPYNEQFF
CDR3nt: TGTGCCAGCAGCTTAGACAGGGACCCCTACAATGAGCAGTTCTTC

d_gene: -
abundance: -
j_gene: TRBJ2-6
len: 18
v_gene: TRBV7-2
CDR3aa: CASSQSQVTTSGANVLTF
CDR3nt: TGTGCCAGCAGCCAGAGTCAGGTGACCACCTCTGGGGCCAACGTCCTGACTTTC

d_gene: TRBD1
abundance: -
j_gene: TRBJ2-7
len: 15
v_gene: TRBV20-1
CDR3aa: CSARAPTGNSYKQYF
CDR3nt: TGCAGTGCTAGGGCCCCGACAGGGAACTCCTACAAGCAGTACTTC

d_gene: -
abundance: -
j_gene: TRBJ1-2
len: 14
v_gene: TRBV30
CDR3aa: CAWSVTLTFYGYTF
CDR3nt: TGTGCCTGGAGTGTAACCCTGACCTTCTATGGCTACACCTTC

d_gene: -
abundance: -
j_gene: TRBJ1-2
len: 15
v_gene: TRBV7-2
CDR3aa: CASSRTTGVSYGYTF
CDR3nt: TGTGCCAGCAGTCGAACCACGGGGGTAAGCTATGGCTACACCTTC

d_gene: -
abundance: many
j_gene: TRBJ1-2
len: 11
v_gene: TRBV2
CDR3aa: CASSESVGYTF
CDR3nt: TGTGCCAGCAGTGAGAGTGTTGGCTACACCTTC

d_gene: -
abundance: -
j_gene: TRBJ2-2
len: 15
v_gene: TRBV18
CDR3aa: CASSPWRSGTGELFF
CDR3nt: TGTGCCAGCTCACCCTGGCGAAGCGGCACCGGGGAGCTGTTTTTT

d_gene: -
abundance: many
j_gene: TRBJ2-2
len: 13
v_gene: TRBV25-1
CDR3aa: CASSRQFSYELFF
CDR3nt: TGTGCCAGCAGTCGACAGTTTTCGTACGAGCTGTTTTTT

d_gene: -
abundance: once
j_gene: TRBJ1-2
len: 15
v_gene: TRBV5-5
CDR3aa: CASSRSSGWKNGYTF
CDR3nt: TGTGCCAGCAGCCGGAGCTCAGGGTGGAAGAATGGCTACACCTTC

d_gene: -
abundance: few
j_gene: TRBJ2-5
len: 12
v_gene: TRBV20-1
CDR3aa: CSGGRTQETQYF
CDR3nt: TGCAGTGGGGGACGGACGCAAGAGACCCAGTACTTC

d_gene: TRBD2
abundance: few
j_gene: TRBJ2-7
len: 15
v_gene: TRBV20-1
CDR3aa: CSARGLAGGTYEQYF
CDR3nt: TGCAGTGCTAGGGGACTAGCGGGGGGGACCTACGAGCAGTACTTC

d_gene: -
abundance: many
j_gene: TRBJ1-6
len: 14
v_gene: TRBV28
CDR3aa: CASSPWTVNSPLHF
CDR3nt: TGTGCCAGCAGTCCATGGACTGTTAATTCACCCCTCCACTTT

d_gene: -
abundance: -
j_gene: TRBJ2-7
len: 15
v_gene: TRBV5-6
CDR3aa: CASSSNGRIAYEQYF
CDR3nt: TGTGCCAGCAGCTCCAATGGACGGATTGCCTACGAGCAGTACTTC

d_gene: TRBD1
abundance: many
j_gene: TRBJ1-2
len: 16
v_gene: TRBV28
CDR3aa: CASNTPGTGSHYGYTF
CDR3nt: TGTGCCAGCAACACCCCCGGGACAGGGTCACACTATGGCTACACCTTC

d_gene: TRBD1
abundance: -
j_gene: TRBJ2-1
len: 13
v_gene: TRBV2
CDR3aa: CASSDDRAGEQFF
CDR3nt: TGTGCCAGCAGCGATGACAGGGCGGGTGAGCAGTTCTTC

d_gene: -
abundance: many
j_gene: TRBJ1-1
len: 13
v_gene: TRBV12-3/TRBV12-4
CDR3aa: CASSPNSSPEAFF
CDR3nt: TGTGCCAGCAGTCCGAACAGTAGTCCTGAAGCTTTCTTT

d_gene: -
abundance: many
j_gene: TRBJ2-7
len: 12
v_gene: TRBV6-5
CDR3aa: CASSYTRYEQYF
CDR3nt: TGTGCCAGCAGCTATACTCGCTACGAGCAGTACTTC

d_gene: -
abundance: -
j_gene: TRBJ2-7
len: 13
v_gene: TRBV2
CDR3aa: CASSVQSSYEQYF
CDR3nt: TGTGCCAGCAGTGTCCAGAGTTCCTACGAGCAGTACTTC

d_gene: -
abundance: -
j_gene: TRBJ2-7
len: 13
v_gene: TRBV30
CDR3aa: CAWMRGGTGEQYF
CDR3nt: TGTGCCTGGATGAGGGGGGGTACGGGGGAGCAGTACTTC